This T cell receptor beta chain was found in a study of cytomegalovirus exposure and HLA in healthy donors. The CDR3 runs to 13 residues. The V end was cut by 2 bases, the J end by 4 bases, with 9 bases between. Looked up from germline, CDR1 is SEHNR and CDR2 is FQNEAQ (reference sequence). The approximately 120-subject validation cohort, separate from the approximately 630-subject first cohort, included the donors. Assay: immunoSEQ multiplex PCR; the TCRdb copy retains only in-frame clones and omits some. The repertoire includes 150,000 to 160,000 clones, 75% to 90% of them detected once, and more than 20% sits in the top ten. Study-wide points: The classifier, whose performance was assessed in both the original and validation cohorts, reportedly diagnosed cytomegalovirus status with high specificity and sensitivity. The study labeled fewer than 200 TCR beta chains cytomegalovirus-associated. First-cohort TCR clusters were later found to tend to co-occur in the 120 validation repertoires.

About this clone: What it binds is not known.

The receptor comes from a man in his late teens or twenties in good health and CMV-seropositive. The V and J genes are TRBV7-9 and TRBJ2-7; D remains unclear. The sequenced material came from PBMCs. As DNA, the CDR3 is TGTGCCAGCAGCTTAATCTCTCAGTACGAGCAGTACTTC. Protein sequence: CASSLISQYEQYF.